The clone carrying this T cell receptor beta chain was picked up a small number of times. The germline CDR1 and CDR2 sequences are SGHRS and YFSETQ. The CDR3 loop spans 15 amino acids. Germline trimming cut 4 bases from V and 4 bases from J; bases unmatched to any gene: 9. Via MiXCR, TCRdb re-called the 5' RACE reads, giving one row per CDR3 protein. Among 250,000 to 400,000 distinct CDR3 sequences, roughly 11% were seen once, and the ten largest hold around 8.4%. This sample is part of a study of CD8 T cells in ankylosing spondylitis. The chain has TRBV5-1 and TRBJ1-1; TRBD1 matches 8 bases. The sequencing sample was made of blood, either unsorted or a sorted T cell fraction (not recorded which). The receptor was derived from a female donor with ankylosing spondylitis or in good health (not recorded which). For the CDR3, the DNA is TGCGCCAGCAGCCACTTGCAGGGGGCGGGCACTGAAGCTTTCTTT. This encodes CASSHLQGAGTEAFF.